This TCR beta chain was observed in a study of OX40 agonist ivuxolimab in advanced cancers. Study in general: Among those enrolled, mean age was about 63 years (range about 23 to 80) and less than 90% were male.

Clones were sequenced by immunoSEQ multiplex PCR, and TCRdb holds only the in-frame ones, with some missing. Seen here are 55,000 to 75,000 clones, 70% to 90% observed once, and the top ten hold around 0.99%. CDR1 and CDR2 (germline): MDHEN, SYDVKM. The V gene end was trimmed by 6 bases and the J gene end by 0 bases; junction bases not matched to a gene: 7. There are 15 residues in the CDR3. The source of this sequence is an adult with an advanced solid tumor such as melanoma, head and neck, liver or kidney cancer. This rearrangement joins TRBV28 to TRBJ1-1; 7 nucleotides line up with TRBD1. Source: CD4+ or CD8+ T cells sorted from blood, taken in a trial of the OX40 agonist ivuxolimab. The CDR3 protein is CASSLTGTVNTEAFF. CDR3 coding DNA: TGTGCCAGCAGCCTTACCGGGACAGTGAACACTGAAGCTTTCTTT.